These T cell receptor beta chains were read from a single sample in a study of control samples from healthy donors and cancer patients. Data came from immunoSEQ multiplex PCR; TCRdb stores just in-frame clones and leaves some out. The sample lists 90,000 to 100,000 clones; less than 90% were seen once. The sequencing sample was made of blood. The receptor source for this set is a woman aged 70 to 79 in good health. CDR3s include the opening cysteine and the closing phenylalanine or tryptophan. Each record gives: V gene, J gene, D gene, CDR3 protein, CDR3 DNA. D genes are given only for firm matches.

TRBV19	TRBJ2-5	TRBD1	CASRKGQGRQETQYF	TGTGCCAGTAGAAAAGGACAGGGAAGACAAGAGACCCAGTACTTC
TRBV3-1/TRBV3-2	TRBJ1-1	NA	CASSQGGFTEAFF	TGTGCCAGCAGCCAAGGCGGGTTCACTGAAGCTTTCTTT
TRBV21-1	TRBJ1-5	NA	CASSARDRGYQPQHF	TGTGCCAGCAGCGCCCGGGACAGAGGGTATCAGCCCCAGCATTTT
TRBV9	TRBJ1-5	TRBD1	CASSWTGAPAPQHF	TGTGCCAGCAGCTGGACAGGGGCCCCTGCGCCCCAGCATTTT
TRBV24-1	TRBJ2-2	TRBD1	CATSDSGTGPAGELFF	TGTGCCACCAGTGATTCCGGGACAGGCCCCGCCGGGGAGCTGTTTTTT
TRBV12-5	TRBJ2-7	NA	CASGSGDPYEQYF	TGTGCTAGTGGATCAGGGGACCCCTACGAGCAGTACTTC
TRBV9	TRBJ2-7	NA	CASSVAIGGSYEQYF	TGTGCCAGCAGCGTCGCTATCGGGGGCTCCTACGAGCAGTACTTC
TRBV7-2	TRBJ1-1	NA	CASSSRSNTEAFF	TGTGCCAGCAGCTCTCGTAGTAACACTGAAGCTTTCTTT
TRBV18	TRBJ1-1	NA	CASSPRQELNTEAFF	TGTGCCAGCTCACCACGACAGGAATTGAACACTGAAGCTTTCTTT
TRBV19	TRBJ1-1	TRBD1	CASTPSLLGGSGTEAFF	TGTGCCAGTACGCCCTCCCTCTTAGGGGGCTCTGGCACTGAAGCTTTCTTT